This T cell receptor beta chain was retrieved from a study of response to subunit inactivated influenza vaccine. Study conclusions and caveats: The authors put forward the suggestion that each seasonal influenza vaccination may bring in only a limited number of new T cells.

This clonotype was counted at least ten times. Its antigen remains unknown. The CDR3 covers 18 residues. Germline V gene lookup returns CDR1 MNHNS and CDR2 SASEGT. Trimming pared 0 bases from V and 7 bases from J, leaving 25 bases between. TCRdb reprocessed the RT-PCR reads via MiXCR and lists one record per CDR3 protein. The sample includes about 700,000 distinct CDR3 sequences, about 14% seen only once; the top ten take less than 9%. Sequencing was performed on PBMCs from blood, taken roughly 2 weeks before vaccination. The source of this sequence is a man aged 50 or older who received an inactivated influenza vaccine. V gene TRBV6-1 combines with J gene TRBJ2-7; D may be TRBD1 (5 bases). The CDR3 sequence is CASSEARWGETDMDEQYF. In nucleotides, the CDR3 is TGTGCCAGCAGTGAAGCGCGCTGGGGCGAGACAGACATGGATGAGCAGTACTTC.